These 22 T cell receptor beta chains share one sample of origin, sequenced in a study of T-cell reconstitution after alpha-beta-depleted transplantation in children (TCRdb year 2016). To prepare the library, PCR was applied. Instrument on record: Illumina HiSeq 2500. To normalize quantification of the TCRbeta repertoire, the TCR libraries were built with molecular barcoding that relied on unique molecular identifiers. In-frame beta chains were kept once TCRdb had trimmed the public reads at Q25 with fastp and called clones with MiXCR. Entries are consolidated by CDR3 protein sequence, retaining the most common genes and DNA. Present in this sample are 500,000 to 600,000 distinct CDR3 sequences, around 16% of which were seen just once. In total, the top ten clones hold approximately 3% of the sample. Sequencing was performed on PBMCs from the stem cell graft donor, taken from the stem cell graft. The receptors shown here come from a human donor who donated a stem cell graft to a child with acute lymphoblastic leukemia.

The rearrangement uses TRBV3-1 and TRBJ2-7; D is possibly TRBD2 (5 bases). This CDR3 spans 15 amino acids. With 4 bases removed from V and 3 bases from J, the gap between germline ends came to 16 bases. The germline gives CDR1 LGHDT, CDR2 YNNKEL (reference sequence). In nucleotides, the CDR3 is TGTGCCAGCAGCCCCCCGGGGTCGAGGAGCTACGAGCAGTACTTC. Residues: CASSPPGSRSYEQYF.

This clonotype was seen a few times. CDR3 DNA sequence: TGTGCCACCAGCACTAGCGAGAGGCCCTACAATGAGCAGTTCTTC. Protein product: CATSTSERPYNEQFF. The rearrangement joins TRBV15 to TRBJ2-1; tentatively, D is TRBD2 (6 bases). The CDR3 has 15 residues. V lost 4 bases and J lost 2, with 12 bases in between. The germline V gene has CDR1 LNHNV and CDR2 YYDKDF (reference sequence).

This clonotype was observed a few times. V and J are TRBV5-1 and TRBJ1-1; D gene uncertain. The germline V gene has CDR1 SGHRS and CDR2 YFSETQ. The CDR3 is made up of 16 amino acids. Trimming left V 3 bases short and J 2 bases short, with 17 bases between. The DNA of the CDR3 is TGCGCCAGCAGCTCCGGATGGGGAGTTTTTAACACTGAAGCTTTCTTT. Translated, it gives CASSSGWGVFNTEAFF.

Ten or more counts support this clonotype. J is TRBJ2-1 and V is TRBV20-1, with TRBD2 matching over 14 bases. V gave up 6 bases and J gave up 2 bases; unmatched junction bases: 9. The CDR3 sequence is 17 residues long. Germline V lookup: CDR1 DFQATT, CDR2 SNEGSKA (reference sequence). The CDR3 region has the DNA TGCAGTGCCGAAACCGGGACTAGCGGGAGCACCTACAATGAGCAGTTCTTC. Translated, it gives CSAETGTSGSTYNEQFF.

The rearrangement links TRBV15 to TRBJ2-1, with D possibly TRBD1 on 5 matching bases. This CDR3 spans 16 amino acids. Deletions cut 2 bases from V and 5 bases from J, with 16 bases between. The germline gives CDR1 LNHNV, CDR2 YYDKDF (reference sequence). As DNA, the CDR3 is TGTGCCACCAGCAGATCCCAGGGAATACTCAACAATGAGCAGTTCTTC. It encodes CATSRSQGILNNEQFF.

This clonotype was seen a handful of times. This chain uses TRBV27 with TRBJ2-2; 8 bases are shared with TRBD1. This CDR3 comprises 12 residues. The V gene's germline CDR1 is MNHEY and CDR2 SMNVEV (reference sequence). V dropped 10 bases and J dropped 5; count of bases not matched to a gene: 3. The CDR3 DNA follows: TGTGCCACCTACAGGGGGACCGGGGAGCTGTTTTTT. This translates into CATYRGTGELFF.

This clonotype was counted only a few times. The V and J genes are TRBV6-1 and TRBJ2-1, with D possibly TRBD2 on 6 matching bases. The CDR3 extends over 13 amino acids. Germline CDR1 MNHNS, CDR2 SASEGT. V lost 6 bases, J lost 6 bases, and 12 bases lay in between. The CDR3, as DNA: TGTGCCAGCAGCCGGGACTTCGGCAATGAGCAGTTCTTC. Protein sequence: CASSRDFGNEQFF.

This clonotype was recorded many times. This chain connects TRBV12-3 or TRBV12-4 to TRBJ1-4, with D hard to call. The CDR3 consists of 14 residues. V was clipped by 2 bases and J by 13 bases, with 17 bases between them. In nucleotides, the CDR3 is TGTGCCAGCAGTTTATCCAGCCCCTACCCGGGACTGTTTTTT. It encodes CASSLSSPYPGLFF.

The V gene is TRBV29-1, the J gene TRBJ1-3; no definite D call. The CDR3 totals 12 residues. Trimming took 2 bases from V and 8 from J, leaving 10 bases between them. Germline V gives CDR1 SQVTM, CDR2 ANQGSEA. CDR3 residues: CSVELKVDTIYF. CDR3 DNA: TGCAGCGTTGAACTGAAGGTTGACACCATATATTTT.

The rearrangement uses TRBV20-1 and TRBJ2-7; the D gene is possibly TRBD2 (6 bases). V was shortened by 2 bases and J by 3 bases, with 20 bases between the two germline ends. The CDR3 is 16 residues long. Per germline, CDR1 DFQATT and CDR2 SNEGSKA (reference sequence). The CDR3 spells CSARNPGGPYDYEQYF. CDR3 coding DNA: TGCAGTGCTAGAAATCCTGGAGGGCCTTACGACTACGAGCAGTACTTC.

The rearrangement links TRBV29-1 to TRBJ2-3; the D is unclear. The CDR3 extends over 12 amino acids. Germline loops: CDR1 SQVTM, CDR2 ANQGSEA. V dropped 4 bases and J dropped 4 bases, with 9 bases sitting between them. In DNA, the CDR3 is TGCAGCGTTGCCCTCGGCTCAGATACGCAGTATTTT. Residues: CSVALGSDTQYF.

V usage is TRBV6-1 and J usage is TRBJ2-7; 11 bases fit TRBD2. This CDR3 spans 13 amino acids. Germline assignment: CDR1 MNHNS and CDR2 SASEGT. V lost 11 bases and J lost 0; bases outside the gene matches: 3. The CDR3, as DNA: TGTGCCGGGGGACTAGCGGTCTCCTACGAGCAGTACTTC. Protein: CAGGLAVSYEQYF.

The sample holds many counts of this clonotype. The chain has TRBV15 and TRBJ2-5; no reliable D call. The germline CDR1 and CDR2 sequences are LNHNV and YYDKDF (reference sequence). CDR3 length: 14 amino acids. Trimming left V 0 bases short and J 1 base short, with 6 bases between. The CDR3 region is CATSRDFGQETQYF. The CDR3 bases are TGTGCCACCAGCAGAGATTTTGGCCAAGAGACCCAGTACTTC.

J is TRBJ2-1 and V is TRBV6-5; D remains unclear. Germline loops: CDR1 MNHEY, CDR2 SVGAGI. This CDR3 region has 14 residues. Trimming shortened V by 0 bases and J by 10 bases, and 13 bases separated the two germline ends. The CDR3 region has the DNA TGTGCCAGCAGTTACTCTGGTAAAGGGCGAGAGCAGTTCTTC. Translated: CASSYSGKGREQFF.

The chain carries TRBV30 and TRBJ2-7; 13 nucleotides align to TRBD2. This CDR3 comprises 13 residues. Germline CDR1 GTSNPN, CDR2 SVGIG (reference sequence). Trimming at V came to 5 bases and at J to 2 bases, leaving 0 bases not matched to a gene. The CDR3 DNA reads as TGTGCCTGGGGACTAGCGGGGGCCTACGAGCAGTACTTC. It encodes CAWGLAGAYEQYF.

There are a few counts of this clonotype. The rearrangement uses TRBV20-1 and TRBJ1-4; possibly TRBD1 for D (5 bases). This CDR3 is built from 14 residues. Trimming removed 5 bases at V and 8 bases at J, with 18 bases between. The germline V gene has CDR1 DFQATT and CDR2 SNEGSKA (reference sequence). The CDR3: CSAPSPGPGEKLFF. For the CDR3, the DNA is TGCAGTGCTCCCTCCCCGGGGCCAGGCGAAAAACTGTTTTTT.

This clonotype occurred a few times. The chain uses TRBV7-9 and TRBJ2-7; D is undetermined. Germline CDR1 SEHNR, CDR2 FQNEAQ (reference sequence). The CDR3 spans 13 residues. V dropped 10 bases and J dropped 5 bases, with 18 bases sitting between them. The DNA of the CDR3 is TGTGCCATGAATCTGCTGGCTAACGACGAGCAGTACTTC. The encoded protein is CAMNLLANDEQYF.

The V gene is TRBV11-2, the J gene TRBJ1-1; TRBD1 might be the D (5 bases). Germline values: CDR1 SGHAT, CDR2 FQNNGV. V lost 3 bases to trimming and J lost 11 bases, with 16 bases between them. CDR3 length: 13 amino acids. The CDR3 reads CASSFQGGVWAFF. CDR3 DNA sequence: TGTGCCAGCAGCTTCCAGGGAGGGGTGTGGGCTTTCTTT.

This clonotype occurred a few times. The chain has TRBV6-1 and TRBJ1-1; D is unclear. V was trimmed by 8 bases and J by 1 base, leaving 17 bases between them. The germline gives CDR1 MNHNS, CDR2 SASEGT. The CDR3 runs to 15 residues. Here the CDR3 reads CASGPLGSGNTEAFF. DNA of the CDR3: TGTGCCAGCGGCCCCCTAGGGTCTGGGAACACTGAAGCTTTCTTT.

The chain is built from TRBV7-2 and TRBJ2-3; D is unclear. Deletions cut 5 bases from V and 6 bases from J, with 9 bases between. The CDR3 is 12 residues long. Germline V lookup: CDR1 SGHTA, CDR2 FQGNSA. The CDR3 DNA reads TGTGCCAGCAGCGTTGGGTTGGATACGCAGTATTTT. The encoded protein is CASSVGLDTQYF.

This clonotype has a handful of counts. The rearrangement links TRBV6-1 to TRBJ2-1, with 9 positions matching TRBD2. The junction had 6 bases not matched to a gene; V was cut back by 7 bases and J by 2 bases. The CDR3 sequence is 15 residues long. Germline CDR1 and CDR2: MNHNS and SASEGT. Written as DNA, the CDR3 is TGTGCCAGCATAGGTGGACTAGCGACCTACAATGAGCAGTTCTTC. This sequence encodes CASIGGLATYNEQFF.

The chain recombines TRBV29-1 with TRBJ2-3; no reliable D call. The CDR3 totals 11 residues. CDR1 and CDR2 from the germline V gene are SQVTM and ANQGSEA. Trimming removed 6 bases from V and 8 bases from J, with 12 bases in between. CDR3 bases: TGCAGCGTCCCGTCCCCCGCTACGCAGTATTTT. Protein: CSVPSPATQYF.